This TCR beta chain was observed in a study of post-analysis software for immune sequencing data. Germline V CDR1 and CDR2: MNHEY, SVGAGI. The CDR3 runs to 13 residues. The ends were cut back, 3 bases at V and 13 bases at J, with 16 bases in the middle. Presence of unique molecular identifiers characterized the TCR beta cDNA libraries. TCRdb reprocessed the PCR reads via MiXCR and lists one record per CDR3 protein. The data contain about 560,000 distinct CDR3 sequences, 44% of them singletons. Whole-study results and caveats: In patients, about five TRBV segments were more frequent than in controls, with TRBV5-6, TRBV5-1 and TRBV20-1 among them. Pronounced co-clustering by F measure was evident among identically batched samples. Multiple sclerosis was associated with a significant reduction in normalized Chao1 diversity relative to controls.

This clonotype turned up a few times. What it binds is unknown. The sample consisted of blood. This TCR was sampled from a girl between 10 and 17 years old with multiple sclerosis. The V call is TRBV6-5, the J call TRBJ2-4, with D hard to call. The CDR3 region has the DNA TGTGCCAGCAGTTATTCTGGCGCCGGAGAGCAGTACTTC. Translating gives CASSYSGAGEQYF.